This TCR beta chain was profiled in a study of blood T cell repertoires in COVID-19. Study-level background: PBMCs, B-cell-depleted T cells, or T cells were the source of the cDNA or gDNA that made up the material.

The CDR3 loop spans 13 amino acids. V lost 5 bases to trimming and J lost 9 bases, with 14 bases between them. Germline values: CDR1 MNHEY, CDR2 SVGAGI. The assay was immunoSEQ multiplex PCR, and TCRdb's table has in-frame clones only and misses some. The table has 60,000 or so clones, more than 75% seen once. The rearrangement links TRBV6-5 to TRBJ2-1; D is possibly TRBD2 (7 bases). Sample: peripheral blood. This clonotype originated in a human donor in a cohort sampled during active COVID-19. CDR3 residues: CASSPAGAGEQFF. As DNA, the CDR3 is TGTGCCAGCAGTCCGGCGGGGGCGGGTGAGCAGTTCTTC.